This TCR beta chain is drawn from a study of cytomegalovirus exposure and HLA in healthy donors (TCRdb year 2017). Describing the broader study: According to a later analysis, one platform produced both the roughly 110 validation repertoires and the 720 or so repertoires of the first cohort. The study was designed to test whether signatures of past pathogen exposure could be identified by cataloging public T cell receptors. A separate validation cohort of roughly 110 different subjects was used in addition to the roughly 700-subject first cohort. High-throughput TCR immunosequencing, statistical association of individual TCRs with disease status, and machine learning were combined to predict cytomegalovirus infection status.

Turning to this clone: Its antigen specificity is not known. Per-nucleotide qualities are absent, and no much larger clonotype sits a single base away.

The donors were included in the validation cohort of approximately 120 subjects, a group kept apart from the approximately 690-subject first cohort. The method behind the library was the immunoSEQ multiplex PCR assay. Per the source publication's procedure: A statistical classification framework was built to diagnose cytomegalovirus status from the catalog of TCR beta chain sequences. The table comes from immuneACCESS by way of TCRdb, which keeps in-frame sequences with V and J called. Part of the clones is missing from these tables; in studies checked, under half for an unresolved V gene and the rest for unknown reasons. D and trimming were read from the DNA, whereas the V and J calls and clone size are those reported in that table. The table for this sample lists about 250,000 clones; over 75% of them were counted only once. Approximately 12% of the sample is taken by the ten largest. Study-level results and caveats: A few of the identified cytomegalovirus-associated TCR beta chains were confirmed in vitro to be specific for cytomegalovirus antigens. A total of roughly 160 TCR beta chains were listed by the study as associated with cytomegalovirus. Across donors, most TCR sequences were observed very rarely, whereas some public TCRs were present in many individuals. A later analysis had no HLA typing for the validation cohort, so co-occurrence there was scored across all 120 or so repertoires. In both the original and validation cohorts, the classifier was reported to diagnose cytomegalovirus status with high specificity and sensitivity. Subsequent analysis determined that TCRs grouped into clusters in the first cohort also showed a tendency toward co-occurrence across the roughly 110 validation repertoires, and approximately 93% of cluster scores exceeded 0. According to the authors, the approach could potentially be generalized to other disease states and immunological phenotypes.

Sequences were obtained from PBMCs. The origin of this receptor is a man aged 18 to 29 in good health and CMV-seropositive.

The CDR3 sequence is CASSIGQGQSQPQHF. The sequenced DNA is TGTGCCAGTAGTATTGGGCAAGGGCAAAGTCAGCCCCAGCATTTT. The chain couples TRBV19 to TRBJ1-5, with the D gene too uncertain to name. From the cysteine up to the phenylalanine, the CDR3 has a length of 15 residues. Of the read, only the CDR3 DNA is kept; its 45 bases are in frame from base 1. According to the germline V gene (reference sequence), CDR1 reads LNHDA and CDR2 reads SQIVND. Between the V and J ends, shortened by 3 bases and 6 bases respectively, the junction contains 15 bases.